These 27 T cell receptor beta chains came from one sample sequenced in a study of vaccination and CD4 T cells after COVID-19 (dated by TCRdb to 2022 to 2024). Library preparation employed PCR. These reads were obtained on an Illumina iSeq 100. TCR sequencing of DNA from cultured CD4+ T cells used the Oncomine TCR Beta short-read assay at the Johns Hopkins FTIC core. The raw public data were reprocessed by TCRdb itself: fastp quality trimming at Q25, MiXCR clonotype calling, in-frame beta chains only. Rows are unified per CDR3 protein, each entry keeping the most common DNA and genes. The sample table contains fewer than 20,000 distinct CDR3 sequences; only one count was recorded for approximately 52% of them. 10% to 15% of the sample comes from the top ten. No antigens are known for them. In light of the paper, this sample's treatment or condition label describes: approximately 11-day PBMC culture with coronavirus spike peptide pools or control peptides (ViraFEST assay).

Material for sequencing was CD4+ T cells from blood, cultured in vitro. The receptor set was obtained from a human donor who had recovered from COVID-19.

The chain employs TRBV6-1 and TRBJ1-1; no reliable D call. The CDR3 is 13 amino acids. V lost 6 bases, J lost 0 bases, and 8 bases lay in between. From germline, CDR1 is MNHNS and CDR2 SASEGT. CDR3 in amino acids: CASSLTVNTEAFF. The CDR3 DNA reads as TGTGCCAGCAGCCTGACGGTGAACACTGAAGCTTTCTTT.

This clonotype was seen a few times. The chain links TRBV20-1 to TRBJ1-5; D is unresolved. Germline V lookup: CDR1 DFQATT, CDR2 SNEGSKA (reference sequence). With 8 bases removed from V and 5 bases from J, the gap between germline ends came to 16 bases. The CDR3 is 13 amino acids. CDR3 region: CSPRPGLDQPQHF. The CDR3 DNA sequence: TGCAGTCCCCGCCCCGGGCTGGATCAGCCCCAGCATTTT.

The chain carries TRBV2 and TRBJ2-2; weak D call: TRBD1 (6 bases). The CDR3 spans 14 residues. Trimming stripped 6 bases from V and 4 bases from J, with 12 bases between. The germline V gene has CDR1 SNHLY and CDR2 FYNNEI. The CDR3 DNA sequence: TGTGCCAGCAGATCAGGACAGAGCACCGGGGAGCTGTTTTTT. It specifies CASRSGQSTGELFF.

V usage is TRBV6-5 and J usage is TRBJ2-1; 8 nucleotides agree with TRBD2. The germline gives CDR1 MNHEY, CDR2 SVGAGI. Germline trimming cut 1 base from V and 8 bases from J; bases unmatched to any gene: 10. The CDR3 totals 16 residues. CDR3 sequence: CASSYFAGTRGDEQFF. CDR3 DNA sequence: TGTGCCAGCAGTTACTTCGCCGGGACTAGGGGCGATGAGCAGTTCTTC.

The CDR3 region is CSVETDHSYEQYF. As DNA, the CDR3 is TGCAGCGTTGAAACAGACCACTCCTACGAGCAGTACTTC. The chain employs TRBV29-1 and TRBJ2-7; D gene uncertain. Germline CDR1 is SQVTM and CDR2 is ANQGSEA. V was trimmed by 2 bases and J by 0 bases, leaving 8 bases between them. This CDR3 is 13 amino acids long.

The chain joins TRBV19 to TRBJ2-5, with D uncertain. CDR3 length: 15 amino acids. Germline-derived CDR1 and CDR2 are LNHDA and SQIVND (reference sequence). Trimming shortened V by 5 bases and J by 1 base, and 14 bases separated the two germline ends. This CDR3 is CASSSTVLGQETQYF. As DNA, the CDR3 is TGTGCCAGTAGTTCCACTGTGCTGGGCCAAGAGACCCAGTACTTC.

Only a few counts were recorded for this clonotype. In DNA form, the CDR3 reads TGTGCCAGCAGCCCCCCACGGAGGTACGGTGACGAGCAGTACTTC. Its protein product is CASSPPRRYGDEQYF. V gene TRBV7-8 combines with J gene TRBJ2-7; a weak D match, TRBD2 (5 bases). With 5 bases removed from V and 5 bases from J, the gap between germline ends came to 19 bases. The CDR3 has 15 residues. Germline assignment: CDR1 SGHVS and CDR2 FQNEAQ.

This sequence joins TRBV11-2 and TRBJ2-3; 11 bases are a match to TRBD1. This CDR3 contains 15 residues. The V gene end was trimmed by 7 bases and the J gene end by 0 bases; junction bases not matched to a gene: 3. Germline-derived CDR1 and CDR2 are SGHAT and FQNNGV. In nucleotides, the CDR3 is TGTGCCAGCACCAGGACAGGGGGCAGCACAGATACGCAGTATTTT. Amino acids: CASTRTGGSTDTQYF.

The CDR3 DNA sequence: TGTGCCAGTAGTATGGACACGGAGGAGACCCAGTACTTC. As protein: CASSMDTEETQYF. The gene calls are TRBV19 and TRBJ2-5; possible D gene TRBD1, 5 bases. The CDR3 loop spans 13 amino acids. The V end lost 3 bases, the J end lost 5 bases, and 10 bases lay between the germline ends. In germline, CDR1 is LNHDA, CDR2 SQIVND (reference sequence).

This clonotype was recorded a few times. The rearrangement joins TRBV20-1 to TRBJ1-1, with D tentatively TRBD1 (6 bases). The CDR3 is made up of 14 amino acids. Germline V gene sequence: CDR1 DFQATT, CDR2 SNEGSKA (reference sequence). The V and J ends lost 5 bases and 1 base respectively, with 14 bases between them. CDR3 residues: CSARRQATNTEAFF. As DNA, the CDR3 is TGCAGTGCTCGAAGACAGGCGACGAACACTGAAGCTTTCTTT.

The CDR3 sequence is CASSLESTGWNYGYTF. CDR3 sequence (DNA): TGTGCCAGCAGTTTAGAGTCGACAGGGTGGAACTATGGCTACACCTTC. V usage is TRBV12-3 or TRBV12-4 and J usage is TRBJ1-2; 7 bases align to TRBD1. CDR3 size: 16 residues. V dropped 1 base and J dropped 2; count of bases not matched to a gene: 7.

This clonotype was detected only a few times. The gene calls are TRBV11-2 and TRBJ2-7, with TRBD2 identical over 14 bases. The germline V gene has CDR1 SGHAT and CDR2 FQNNGV. V trimming: 5 bases; J trimming: 3 bases; junction bases outside the gene matches: 6. The CDR3 sequence is 16 residues long. CDR3 in amino acids: CASSPGLAGGLYEQYF. The CDR3 region has the DNA TGTGCCAGCAGCCCCGGACTAGCGGGGGGCCTCTACGAGCAGTACTTC.

The chain joins TRBV24-1 to TRBJ2-2, with 9 bases fitting TRBD1. Per the germline V gene, CDR1 is KGHDR and CDR2 is SFDVKD. The CDR3 totals 16 residues. J gave up 6 bases and V 4 bases, and 8 bases lay outside the gene matches. CDR3 nucleotides: TGTGCCACCAGTGACACCGGGACAGGGTGGCCCGGGGAGCTGTTTTTT. As protein: CATSDTGTGWPGELFF.

V gene TRBV24-1 combines with J gene TRBJ2-1; 9 bases align to TRBD2. V was pared by 0 bases and J by 8 bases, with 7 bases of the junction left unmatched. Germline-derived CDR1 and CDR2 are KGHDR and SFDVKD. The CDR3 spans 16 residues. For the CDR3, the DNA is TGTGCCACCAGTGATTTGCCGAGTAGCGGGAGCGATGAGCAGTTCTTC. Its translation: CATSDLPSSGSDEQFF.

This clonotype was observed a handful of times. The rearrangement uses TRBV24-1 and TRBJ2-1; the D call may be TRBD1 or TRBD2 (5 bases each). Trimming pared 5 bases from V and 5 bases from J, leaving 15 bases between. CDR1 and CDR2 (germline): KGHDR, SFDVKD. CDR3 length: 15 residues. The CDR3 loop reads CATSVPGPANNEQFF. The CDR3, as DNA: TGTGCCACCAGTGTCCCGGGGCCCGCGAACAATGAGCAGTTCTTC.

The chain has TRBV7-3 and TRBJ1-2, with TRBD1 as a possible D gene (5 bases). The CDR3 runs to 14 residues. The germline gives CDR1 SGHTA, CDR2 FQGTGA. V was trimmed by 2 bases and J by 8 bases, leaving 15 bases between them. CDR3 protein: CASSLHAGSEGYTF. The CDR3, as DNA: TGTGCCAGCAGCTTACACGCAGGGTCGGAGGGCTACACCTTC.

This chain connects TRBV20-1 to TRBJ2-5; no clear D. V lost 5 bases and J 2 bases, leaving 12 bases between the germline ends. The CDR3 length is 13 residues. Germline V CDR1 and CDR2: DFQATT, SNEGSKA (reference sequence). In nucleotides, the CDR3 is TGCAGTGCTCCCGTTTTAGGGCAAGAGACCCAGTACTTC. It specifies CSAPVLGQETQYF.

J is TRBJ1-1 and V is TRBV2; 10 bases match TRBD1. There are 12 residues in the CDR3. V lost 7 bases and J lost 7; bases outside the gene matches: 3. CDR1 is SNHLY, CDR2 FYNNEI, per germline. Written as DNA, the CDR3 is TGTGCCAGCACGGGACAGGGGAGTGAAGCTTTCTTT. As protein: CASTGQGSEAFF.

The chain's CDR3 is CASSRVRDRRYSNQPQHF. The CDR3, as DNA: TGTGCCAGCAGTCGCGTCAGGGACAGACGATATAGCAATCAGCCCCAGCATTTT. The chain combines TRBV6-1 with TRBJ1-5, with 7 bases matching TRBD1. V was clipped by 5 bases and J by 0 bases; unmatched bases: 13. CDR3 size: 18 residues. CDR1 and CDR2 from the germline V gene are MNHNS and SASEGT.

This clonotype was counted between two and nine times. The genes are TRBV20-1 and TRBJ1-1; 8 bases map to TRBD1. The V and J ends lost 1 base and 5 bases, in that order; junction bases with no gene match: 12. The CDR3 runs 16 residues. The germline CDR1 and CDR2 sequences are DFQATT and SNEGSKA (reference sequence). CDR3 in amino acids: CSARARQGLRYTEAFF. The CDR3 DNA follows: TGCAGTGCTAGAGCGAGACAGGGGCTGAGATATACTGAAGCTTTCTTT.

The V and J genes are TRBV20-1 and TRBJ1-5; the match to TRBD1 covers 7 bases. The CDR3 length is 16 residues. Germline V gene data show CDR1 as DFQATT and CDR2 as SNEGSKA (reference sequence). Losses at the gene ends were 3 bases for V and 5 bases for J; bases not matched to a gene: 13. CDR3 residues: CSASDTRQGGHQPQHF. The CDR3 region has the DNA TGCAGTGCTAGCGATACGAGGCAGGGGGGACATCAGCCCCAGCATTTT.

This rearrangement joins TRBV7-2 to TRBJ1-6; 9 bases align to TRBD1. V was clipped by 5 bases and J by 8 bases; unmatched bases: 7. This CDR3 region has 15 residues. Germline V gene sequence: CDR1 SGHTA, CDR2 FQGNSA. This chain's CDR3 is CASSPTGTGYSPLHF. The CDR3, as DNA: TGTGCCAGCAGCCCAACCGGGACAGGGTATTCACCCCTCCACTTT.

The genes are TRBV24-1 and TRBJ2-3; 8 nucleotides match TRBD1. V shed 6 bases and J 5 bases; nucleotides not matched to a gene: 3. CDR3 length: 13 amino acids. Germline values: CDR1 KGHDR, CDR2 SFDVKD. The CDR3 loop reads CATSQGAKDTQYF. Here the CDR3 DNA reads TGTGCCACCAGTCAGGGGGCAAAAGATACGCAGTATTTT.

The V and J genes are TRBV29-1 and TRBJ1-1; D may be TRBD1 (6 bases). The CDR3 sequence is 14 residues long. Germline values: CDR1 SQVTM, CDR2 ANQGSEA. Trimming shortened V by 3 bases and J by 1 base, and 12 bases separated the two germline ends. The CDR3 DNA is TGCAGCGTTGACAGGGGAGTTGGGAACACTGAAGCTTTCTTT. Protein: CSVDRGVGNTEAFF.

The rearrangement links TRBV7-9 to TRBJ2-3; 8 nucleotides agree with TRBD1. V was clipped by 5 bases and J by 3 bases; unmatched bases: 13. Germline-derived CDR1 and CDR2 are SEHNR and FQNEAQ (reference sequence). The CDR3 contains 17 residues. The CDR3 coding sequence is TGTGCCAGCAGCCACCCCCGGCAGGGGGCTGTAACAGATACGCAGTATTTT. It codes for CASSHPRQGAVTDTQYF.

The gene calls are TRBV28 and TRBJ2-4, with TRBD2 matching over 7 bases. The CDR3 extends over 17 amino acids. Germline trimming cut 5 bases from V and 3 bases from J; bases unmatched to any gene: 13. CDR1 MDHEN and CDR2 SYDVKM come from the germline V gene. The CDR3 spells CASSPIGGGYDKNIQYF. CDR3 in DNA: TGTGCCAGCAGTCCCATCGGCGGGGGTTATGACAAAAACATTCAGTACTTC. The whole variable domain, remainder taken from reference TRBV28 and TRBJ2-4, is DVKVTQSSRYLVKRTGEKVFLECVQDMDHENMFWYRQDPGLGLRLIYFSYDVKMKEKGDIPEGYSVSREKKERFSLILESASTNQTSMYLCASSPIGGGYDKNIQYFGAGTRLSVL.

Only a few counts were recorded for this clonotype. The chain couples TRBV6-1 to TRBJ1-5; the D is unclear. The CDR3 covers 12 residues. The V end was cut by 0 bases, the J end by 7 bases, with 4 bases between. Germline values: CDR1 MNHNS, CDR2 SASEGT. In DNA form, the CDR3 reads TGTGCCAGCAGTGAAGCGAACCAGCCCCAGCATTTT. As protein: CASSEANQPQHF.